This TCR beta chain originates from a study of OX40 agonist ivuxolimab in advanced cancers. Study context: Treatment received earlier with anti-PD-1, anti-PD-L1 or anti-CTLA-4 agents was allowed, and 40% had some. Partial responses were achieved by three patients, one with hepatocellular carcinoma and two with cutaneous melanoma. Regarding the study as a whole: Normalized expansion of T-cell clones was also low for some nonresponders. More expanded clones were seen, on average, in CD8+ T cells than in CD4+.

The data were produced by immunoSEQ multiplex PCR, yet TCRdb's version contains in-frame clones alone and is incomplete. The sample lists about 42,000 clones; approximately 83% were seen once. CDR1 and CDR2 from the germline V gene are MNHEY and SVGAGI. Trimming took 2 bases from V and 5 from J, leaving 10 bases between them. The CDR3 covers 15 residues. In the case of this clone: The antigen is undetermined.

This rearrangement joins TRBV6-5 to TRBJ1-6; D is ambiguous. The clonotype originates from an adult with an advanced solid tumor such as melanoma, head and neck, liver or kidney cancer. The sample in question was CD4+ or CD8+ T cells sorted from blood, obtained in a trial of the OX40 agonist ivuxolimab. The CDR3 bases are TGTGCCAGCAGTTACGTCGGACCGAATAATTCACCCCTCCACTTT. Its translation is CASSYVGPNNSPLHF.